This TCR beta chain was identified in a study of cytomegalovirus exposure and HLA in healthy donors. In regard to this clone: Its antigen is not known.

This PCR relied on a set of 60 Vbeta primers and 13 Jbeta primers. Here immunoSEQ multiplex PCR was the method, and the copy in TCRdb shows in-frame clones only, minus some. The data hold some 140,000 clones, with more than 80% observed a single time. Germline V gene data show CDR1 as SGDLS and CDR2 as YYNGEE. The ends lost 4 bases at V and 4 bases at J; junction bases unmatched: 10. CDR3 length equals 16 residues. Notes on the study in general: Most TCR beta V segments were productive about 87% or about 30% of the time in an earlier analysis.

The sequenced sample consisted of PBMCs. This chain uses TRBV9 with TRBJ2-3, with TRBD1 matching 9 bases. This TCR came from a woman in her 30s in good health and CMV-seropositive. The CDR3 sequence: CASSPLGTGFSDTQYF. Written as DNA, the CDR3 is TGTGCCAGCAGCCCCCTCGGGACAGGGTTCTCAGATACGCAGTATTTT.